This passage covers 5 T cell receptor beta chains from one sample sequenced in a study of T cell repertoires in cytomegalovirus infection. TCRdb independently ran MiXCR on the reads; one entry per CDR3 protein. The sample carries about 920,000 distinct CDR3 sequences, around 32% recorded once. No cognate antigen is known for these TCRs. The sample in question was cultured CD8+ T cells from PBMCs, obtained from culture after CMV antigen stimulation. The receptors stem from a human donor in good health (CMV status not recorded). Some clones in this sample may be carry-over from other donors' samples.

A few counts support this clonotype. This rearrangement joins TRBV7-2 to TRBJ1-6; 8 bases agree with TRBD1. CDR1 and CDR2 (germline): SGHTA, FQGNSA. This CDR3 comprises 14 residues. Trimming at V came to 1 base and at J to 11 bases, leaving 4 bases not matched to a gene. The CDR3 loop is CASSLGDRTTPLHF. Here the CDR3 DNA reads TGTGCCAGCAGCTTAGGGGACAGGACTACACCCCTCCACTTT.

The V call is TRBV9, the J call TRBJ2-3; tentatively, D is TRBD1 (5 bases). Trimming shortened V by 0 bases and J by 5 bases, and 13 bases separated the two germline ends. The germline CDR1 and CDR2 sequences are SGDLS and YYNGEE. This CDR3 contains 15 residues. CDR3 nucleotide sequence: TGTGCCAGCAGCGTAGAACAGGTTCATCGAGATACGCAGTATTTT. Encoded protein: CASSVEQVHRDTQYF. Drawing the rest from reference TRBV9 and TRBJ2-3, the complete variable domain is DSGVTQTPKHLITATGQRVTLRCSPRSGDLSVYWYQQSLDQGLQFLIQYYNGEERAKGNILERFSAQQFPDLHSELNLSSLELGDSALYFCASSVEQVHRDTQYFGPGTRLTVL.

This clonotype was recorded a few times. V and J are TRBV12-5 and TRBJ2-1; 10 positions agree with TRBD2. Losses at the gene ends were 5 bases for V and 7 bases for J; bases not matched to a gene: 26. The CDR3 sequence is 21 residues long. CDR1 and CDR2 (germline): LGHNT, FRNRAP. This CDR3 is CASGQDRDSVYEAGGRNEQFF. CDR3 bases: TGTGCTAGTGGTCAGGACAGGGACTCGGTCTATGAAGCGGGGGGGCGAAATGAGCAGTTCTTC.

This clonotype was seen a few times. The CDR3 DNA reads as TGTGCCAGCAGTTACGGAGGGGGCAAGAATGAGCAGTTCTTC. Protein: CASSYGGGKNEQFF. The chain employs TRBV6-2 or TRBV6-3 and TRBJ2-1; D is possibly TRBD1 (7 bases). The germline V gene encodes CDR1 MNHEY and CDR2 SVGEGT. V gave up 2 bases and J gave up 7 bases, with 12 bases separating them. CDR3 length: 14 amino acids.

This clonotype was counted a few times. The chain uses TRBV6-1 and TRBJ2-1; 8 positions agree with TRBD2. The CDR3 is 17 amino acids. V was clipped by 4 bases and J by 6 bases; unmatched bases: 14. Germline V lookup: CDR1 MNHNS, CDR2 SASEGT. The CDR3 sequence: CASSALESGGFGNEQFF. DNA of the CDR3: TGTGCCAGCAGTGCCCTGGAAAGCGGGGGATTTGGCAATGAGCAGTTCTTC.